Shown below are 20 T cell receptor beta chains from a single sample sequenced in a study of cytomegalovirus exposure and HLA in healthy donors. The PCR made use of 60 Vbeta and 13 Jbeta primers. Produced via immunoSEQ multiplex PCR; TCRdb's table is partial and in-frame only. This table has 120,000 to 150,000 clones, 73% appearing once. The sequencing input was PBMCs. The receptors derive from a human donor in good health.

V usage is TRBV6-1 and J usage is TRBJ2-1, with a weak D call TRBD2 (6 bases). V gave up 8 bases and J gave up 2 bases, with 16 bases separating them. The CDR3 length is 15 residues. Per the germline V gene, CDR1 is MNHNS and CDR2 is SASEGT. CDR3 amino acids: CASPGASLAYNEQFF. The CDR3, as DNA: TGTGCCAGCCCGGGAGCTAGCCTAGCCTACAATGAGCAGTTCTTC.

This chain joins TRBV5-4 and TRBJ1-1; 7 bases align to TRBD1. The germline V gene encodes CDR1 SGHNT and CDR2 YYREEE (reference sequence). V dropped 3 bases and J dropped 7; count of bases not matched to a gene: 9. The CDR3 is 14 amino acids. The CDR3 DNA follows: TGTGCCAGCAGCTCGGACAGGACCTCCTGTGAAGCTTTCTTT. Amino acid sequence: CASSSDRTSCEAFF. The whole variable domain, remainder taken from reference TRBV5-4 and TRBJ1-1, is ETGVTQSPTHLIKTRGQQVTLRCSSQSGHNTVSWYQQALGQGPQFIFQYYREEENGRGNFPPRFSGLQFPNYSSELNVNALELDDSALYLCASSSDRTSCEAFFGQGTRLTVV.

The CDR3 DNA reads TGTGCCAGCAGCCCGGGACAGGGGTACGGTTTAACTAATGAAAAACTGTTTTTT. It codes for CASSPGQGYGLTNEKLFF. The V gene is TRBV2, the J gene TRBJ1-4; 10 bases are shared with TRBD1. The CDR3 is made up of 18 amino acids. After removal of 6 bases from V and 1 base from J, the junction contained 11 bases not matched to a gene. Germline CDR1 SNHLY, CDR2 FYNNEI.

The chain recombines TRBV28 with TRBJ1-4; 7 bases map to TRBD1. Per germline, CDR1 MDHEN and CDR2 SYDVKM. Germline trimming cut 4 bases from V and 6 bases from J; bases unmatched to any gene: 11. This CDR3 has 16 amino acids. The DNA for the CDR3 is TGTGCCAGCAGTTCCCGGACAGGCACTACTGATGAAAAACTGTTTTTT. Translation: CASSSRTGTTDEKLFF.

The genes are TRBV4-1 and TRBJ2-7, with 10 bases identical to TRBD1. Germline-derived CDR1 and CDR2 are MGHRA and YSYEKL. Germline trimming cut 2 bases from V and 3 bases from J; bases unmatched to any gene: 4. The CDR3 totals 15 residues. The CDR3 loop is CASSQRTGGFYEQYF. CDR3 nucleotide sequence: TGCGCCAGCAGCCAAAGGACAGGGGGGTTCTACGAGCAGTACTTC.

The V gene is TRBV6-5, the J gene TRBJ2-3, with TRBD2 matching 7 bases. V lost 4 bases, J lost 1 base, and 5 bases stayed unmatched. Germline V lookup: CDR1 MNHEY, CDR2 SVGAGI. This CDR3 contains 15 residues. CDR3 DNA sequence: TGTGCCAGCAGTTCGGGTAGCGGGCGCACAGATACGCAGTATTTT. This codes for CASSSGSGRTDTQYF.

This chain uses TRBV13 with TRBJ2-1; TRBD2 agrees at 11 bases. The CDR3 has 16 residues. The germline V gene encodes CDR1 PRHDT and CDR2 FYEKMQ (reference sequence). After removal of 4 bases from V and 1 base from J, the junction contained 3 bases not matched to a gene. The CDR3: CASSYIAGGSYNEQFF. CDR3 sequence (DNA): TGTGCCAGCAGCTACATAGCGGGAGGGTCCTACAATGAGCAGTTCTTC.

V and J are TRBV6-5 and TRBJ2-7, with TRBD1 identical over 9 bases. The CDR3 sequence is 14 residues long. The V and J ends lost 5 bases and 5 bases, in that order; junction bases with no gene match: 7. Germline loops: CDR1 MNHEY, CDR2 SVGAGI. The CDR3 DNA follows: TGTGCCAGCAGTCTCCGGGACAGGGTAGACGAGCAGTACTTC. Amino acid sequence: CASSLRDRVDEQYF.

The V and J genes are TRBV7-3 and TRBJ2-1; 8 bases fit TRBD2. This CDR3 region has 16 residues. Germline V lookup: CDR1 SGHTA, CDR2 FQGTGA. The V and J ends lost 1 base and 4 bases, in that order; junction bases with no gene match: 6. CDR3 residues: CASSLIMAGGYNEQFF. The CDR3 DNA sequence: TGTGCCAGCAGCTTAATAATGGCGGGGGGTTACAATGAGCAGTTCTTC.

This sequence joins TRBV6-5 and TRBJ1-1; D remains unclear. The CDR3 totals 13 residues. Trimming took off 3 bases at V and 2 bases at J, with 7 bases between the two ends. Germline CDR1 is MNHEY and CDR2 is SVGAGI. The CDR3 DNA sequence: TGTGCCAGCAGTTATGGCCCTAACACTGAAGCTTTCTTT. Translating it yields CASSYGPNTEAFF.

The rearrangement joins TRBV9 to TRBJ2-1; 7 bases align to TRBD2. J gave up 1 base and V 3 bases, and 1 base lay outside the gene matches. Germline CDR1 reads SGDLS; CDR2 reads YYNGEE. The CDR3 is 14 amino acids. DNA for the CDR3: TGTGCCAGCAGCGGGCGGGAGTCCTACAATGAGCAGTTCTTC. Protein sequence: CASSGRESYNEQFF.

The chain's CDR3 is CAISGGTGGGTEAFF. CDR3 nucleotide sequence: TGTGCCATCAGTGGTGGTACAGGGGGGGGGACTGAAGCTTTCTTT. The rearrangement links TRBV10-3 to TRBJ1-1; 8 nucleotides agree with TRBD1. The CDR3 length is 15 residues. Trimming removed 4 bases from V and 5 bases from J; junction bases left unmatched: 9. Germline values: CDR1 ENHRY, CDR2 SYGVKD.

This chain links TRBV28 with TRBJ1-5; no firm D call. The CDR3 spans 11 residues. Trimming pared 4 bases from V and 5 bases from J, leaving 3 bases between. Germline V gene data show CDR1 as MDHEN and CDR2 as SYDVKM. CDR3 protein: CASSSDQPQHF. Written as DNA, the CDR3 is TGTGCCAGCAGTTCGGATCAGCCCCAGCATTTT.

V is TRBV28 and J is TRBJ1-2; tentative D call: TRBD1 (6 bases). Per germline, CDR1 MDHEN and CDR2 SYDVKM. CDR3 size: 13 residues. V was cut by 6 bases and J by 6 bases, with 14 bases left in between. CDR3 sequence: CASSRGAPNGYTF. In DNA, the CDR3 is TGTGCCAGCAGCCGGGGGGCCCCTAATGGCTACACCTTC.

V gene TRBV12-5 combines with J gene TRBJ2-7; no clear D. TRBJ2-5 explains the end of the DNA better; the J call may be wrong. The CDR3 spans 11 residues. Germline V gene data show CDR1 as LGHNT and CDR2 as FRNRAP. CDR3 residues: CASGPEETQYF. The CDR3 bases are TGTGCTAGTGGTCCGGAGGAGACCCAGTACTTC.

J is TRBJ2-1 and V is TRBV9; 10 nucleotides agree with TRBD1. Unmatched junction bases numbered 2, after V lost 4 bases and J lost 1 base. The length of the CDR3 is 15 residues. Germline V gives CDR1 SGDLS, CDR2 YYNGEE. CDR3 sequence: CASSSGQGSYNEQFF. The DNA of the CDR3 is TGTGCCAGCAGCTCGGGACAGGGGTCCTACAATGAGCAGTTCTTC.

CDR3 sequence: CASSEDRVDGTQYF. CDR3 coding DNA: TGCGCCAGCAGTGAGGACAGGGTTGACGGGACCCAGTACTTC. The chain uses TRBV10-1 and TRBJ2-5; 7 bases line up with TRBD1. Trimming removed 2 bases from V and 7 bases from J; junction bases left unmatched: 7. The CDR3 sequence is 14 residues long. Germline lookup yields CDR1 WNHNN and CDR2 SYGVQD (reference sequence).

The chain links TRBV5-6 to TRBJ1-5; D might be TRBD1 (5 bases). Germline CDR1 is SGHDT and CDR2 is YYEEEE. The CDR3 totals 14 residues. Deletions cut 2 bases from V and 4 bases from J, with 10 bases between. CDR3 protein: CASSFGGANQPQHF. CDR3 DNA: TGTGCCAGCAGCTTTGGCGGGGCAAATCAGCCCCAGCATTTT.

The chain recombines TRBV6-1 with TRBJ1-1; no definite D call. This CDR3 is built from 14 residues. Per the germline V gene, CDR1 is MNHNS and CDR2 is SASEGT. Deletions cut 10 bases from V and 5 bases from J, with 20 bases between. Written as DNA, the CDR3 is TGTGCCACCTCGACTCAGGAGGAATGGACTGAAGCTTTCTTT. Translated: CATSTQEEWTEAFF.

V is TRBV4-2 and J is TRBJ2-1; 9 nucleotides agree with TRBD2. The V and J ends lost 1 base and 2 bases, in that order; junction bases with no gene match: 6. From germline, CDR1 is LGHNA and CDR2 YNFKEQ. The CDR3 consists of 17 residues. CDR3 region: CASSQVAGDDTYNEQFF. CDR3 bases: TGTGCCAGCAGCCAAGTAGCGGGAGACGATACCTACAATGAGCAGTTCTTC.